The T cell receptor (beta chain) described here comes from a study of cytomegalovirus exposure and HLA in healthy donors. Overall study results and limits: Researchers counted some 150 TCR beta chains as cytomegalovirus-associated. In an earlier analysis, productive rearrangement rates for most beta V segments clustered near 87% or 30%. There were some V segments, including TRBV6-2 and TRBV6-3, excluded as indistinguishable. Both high specificity and high sensitivity reportedly marked the classifier's diagnosis of cytomegalovirus status.

The germline gives CDR1 LNHNV, CDR2 YYDKDF (reference sequence). The ends were cut back, 0 bases at V and 5 bases at J, with 5 bases in the middle. The CDR3 consists of 13 residues. The primer mix had 60 Vbeta and 13 Jbeta primers. TCRdb's table, derived via immunoSEQ multiplex PCR, lists solely in-frame clones and lacks some. The sample consists of over 95,000 clones, roughly 70% of them appearing once. On this clone itself: Its antigen is unknown.

The rearrangement uses TRBV15 and TRBJ1-5, with D hard to call. This TCR was sampled from a woman in her thirties or forties in good health and CMV-seropositive. What was sequenced was PBMCs. This CDR3 reads CATSRDFDQPQHF. CDR3 DNA sequence: TGTGCCACCAGCAGAGATTTCGATCAGCCCCAGCATTTT.